The 18 T cell receptor beta chains reported below all come from one sample, sequenced in a study of PD-1 blockade in classical Hodgkin lymphoma. Every patient was affected by relapse after autologous stem cell transplantation, while exposure to brentuximab vedotin was not uniform. Assay: immunoSEQ multiplex PCR; the TCRdb copy retains only in-frame clones and omits some. The repertoire holds some 96,000 clones, with roughly 76% as singletons. The sequenced sample was peripheral blood mononuclear cells (PBMCs), obtained before the second cycle of nivolumab. Source of these receptors: a human donor with classical Hodgkin lymphoma.

The chain couples TRBV19 to TRBJ2-7, with 10 bases fitting TRBD2. This CDR3 has 14 residues. Germline V gives CDR1 LNHDA, CDR2 SQIVND (reference sequence). V shed 4 bases, J shed 7 bases, and the junction held 7 bases outside the gene matches. DNA of the CDR3: TGTGCCAGTAGTAGAGGTCTAGCGGGAGCGGAGCAGTACTTC. Translation: CASSRGLAGAEQYF. The whole variable domain, remainder taken from reference TRBV19 and TRBJ2-7, is DGGITQSPKYLFRKEGQNVTLSCEQNLNHDAMYWYRQDPGQGLRLIYYSQIVNDFQKGDIAEGYSVSREKKESFPLTVTSAQKNPTAFYLCASSRGLAGAEQYFGPGTRLTVT.

This chain uses TRBV1 with TRBJ2-1. TRBV1 is a known pseudogene. The CDR3 contains 10 residues. CDR3 nucleotide sequence: TGCACCAGCCGGACCGGCGAGCAGTTCTTC. The encoded protein is CTSRTGEQFF.

This chain connects TRBV19 to TRBJ2-5; D remains unclear. Germline lookup yields CDR1 LNHDA and CDR2 SQIVND (reference sequence). The length of the CDR3 is 16 residues. Trimming pared 0 bases from V and 7 bases from J, leaving 18 bases between. The CDR3 is CASSIDLGSPSSTQYF. The DNA for the CDR3 is TGTGCCAGTAGTATAGATCTTGGGTCGCCATCCTCGACCCAGTACTTC.

This rearrangement joins TRBV5-1 to TRBJ2-4; 7 bases fit TRBD2. This CDR3 is 15 amino acids long. The trim removed 2 bases at V and 10 bases at J, leaving 12 bases unmatched. Per germline, CDR1 SGHRS and CDR2 YFSETQ. The CDR3 sequence: CASSFESGANGIQYF. The CDR3 DNA is TGCGCCAGCAGCTTTGAAAGCGGGGCCAATGGAATTCAGTACTTC.

V and J are TRBV5-6 and TRBJ1-2; tentatively, D is TRBD1 (5 bases). Trimming removed 0 bases at V and 8 bases at J, with 14 bases between. The germline CDR1 and CDR2 sequences are SGHDT and YYEEEE. The CDR3 is 14 amino acids. This chain's CDR3 is CASSLVGGAGGYTF. In DNA form, the CDR3 reads TGTGCCAGCAGCTTGGTGGGAGGGGCAGGAGGCTACACCTTC.

The chain joins TRBV7-3 to TRBJ2-1; the match to TRBD2 covers 8 bases. J was trimmed by 8 bases and V by 5 bases; bases with no gene match: 8. The germline gives CDR1 SGHTA, CDR2 FQGTGA. This CDR3 is 14 amino acids long. The CDR3 nucleotides read TGTGCCAGCAGCCCGGGACTAGGTGAGGATGAGCAGTTCTTC. As protein: CASSPGLGEDEQFF.

Sample share makes this clone medium-sized (0.01 to 0.1%). The CDR3 DNA follows: TGTGCCAGCAGCTTATATGGGACAGAAGGCTACGAGCAGTACTTC. Encoded protein: CASSLYGTEGYEQYF. The V gene is TRBV7-9, the J gene TRBJ2-7; TRBD1 aligns across 7 bases. V shed 2 bases, J shed 3 bases, and the junction held 7 bases outside the gene matches. The CDR3 consists of 15 residues. CDR1 and CDR2 (germline): SEHNR, FQNEAQ (reference sequence).

The chain has TRBV7-9 and TRBJ1-4, with 7 nucleotides matching TRBD1. The CDR3 covers 14 residues. Germline V CDR1 and CDR2: SEHNR, FQNEAQ (reference sequence). The trim removed 1 base at V and 8 bases at J, leaving 4 bases unmatched. CDR3 coding DNA: TGTGCCAGCAGCTTAGTCCGACAGGGAGAAAAACTGTTTTTT. It yields the protein CASSLVRQGEKLFF.

The gene calls are TRBV5-1 and TRBJ2-7; D is tentatively TRBD1 or TRBD2 (6 bases each). CDR3 size: 15 residues. V lost 3 bases and J 3 bases, leaving 16 bases between the germline ends. CDR1 SGHRS and CDR2 YFSETQ come from the germline V gene. Here the CDR3 reads CASSSEGQGHYEQYF. The CDR3 DNA is TGCGCCAGCAGCTCGGAGGGACAAGGCCACTACGAGCAGTACTTC.

CDR3 in amino acids: CASRPGQAYGYTF. CDR3 bases: TGTGCCAGCAGGCCTGGACAGGCCTATGGCTACACCTTC. The rearrangement links TRBV5-6 to TRBJ1-2; 7 bases line up with TRBD1. The CDR3 consists of 13 residues. Germline loops: CDR1 SGHDT, CDR2 YYEEEE. Trimming removed 5 bases from V and 4 bases from J; junction bases left unmatched: 5.

This CDR3 reads CASTLDNGFAEAFF. CDR3 in DNA: TGTGCCAGCACCCTCGACAATGGATTTGCTGAAGCTTTCTTT. The rearrangement links TRBV7-8 to TRBJ1-1; no clear D gene. Trimming removed 7 bases from V and 6 bases from J, with 18 bases in between. Per the germline V gene, CDR1 is SGHVS and CDR2 is FQNEAQ. This CDR3 comprises 14 residues.

This clone was seen more than once but under ten times. The chain recombines TRBV18 with TRBJ2-7; D unclear. V lost 4 bases to trimming and J lost 6 bases, with 13 bases between them. The germline gives CDR1 KGHSH, CDR2 LQKENI. This CDR3 is built from 13 residues. The CDR3 region has the DNA TGTGCCAGCTCACATTCTCTCCGGTTCGAGCAGTACTTC. It is translated as CASSHSLRFEQYF.

The chain recombines TRBV9 with TRBJ2-3, with TRBD2 matching over 7 bases. J gave up 2 bases and V 4 bases, and 10 bases lay outside the gene matches. The CDR3 runs 16 residues. Germline CDR1 and CDR2: SGDLS and YYNGEE. The CDR3 DNA follows: TGTGCCAGCAGCCCACGCGGGCGGGGGACCACAGATACGCAGTATTTT. Translation gives CASSPRGRGTTDTQYF.

The chain couples TRBV10-3 to TRBJ1-1; 8 bases line up with TRBD1. With V trimmed by 10 bases and J by 5 bases, 9 bases remained unmatched. CDR3 length: 13 residues. Germline V gives CDR1 ENHRY, CDR2 SYGVKD. The CDR3 sequence is CATYQGANTEAFF. The CDR3 coding sequence is TGTGCCACCTATCAGGGGGCAAATACTGAAGCTTTCTTT.

This clone was seen only a few times. The rearrangement links TRBV10-3 to TRBJ2-3, with 7 bases fitting TRBD2. The CDR3 has 13 residues. Germline CDR1 ENHRY, CDR2 SYGVKD. CDR3 bases: TGTGCAACCGCGCTAGCGGTGACAGATACGCAGTATTTT. Translation gives CATALAVTDTQYF.

CDR3 region: CASGLESGVNIQYF. The CDR3, as DNA: TGTGCTAGTGGTTTGGAGTCCGGGGTTAACATTCAGTACTTC. The chain recombines TRBV12-5 with TRBJ2-4; maybe TRBD2 (5 bases). Germline V gene data show CDR1 as LGHNT and CDR2 as FRNRAP. Trimming took 1 base from V and 7 from J, leaving 11 bases between them. CDR3 length: 14 amino acids. Together with reference TRBV12-5 and TRBJ2-4, the CDR3 gives the full variable domain: DARVTQTPRHKVTEMGQEVTMRCQPILGHNTVFWYRQTMMQGLELLAYFRNRAPLDDSGMPKDRFSAEMPDATLATLKIQPSEPRDSAVYFCASGLESGVNIQYFGAGTRLSVL.

The rearrangement uses TRBV5-1 and TRBJ1-4; D unclear. Germline V gives CDR1 SGHRS, CDR2 YFSETQ. The V and J ends lost 4 bases and 0 bases respectively, with 10 bases between them. The CDR3 is made up of 15 amino acids. The CDR3 loop is CASSRDIATNEKLFF. Here the CDR3 DNA reads TGCGCCAGCAGCAGAGACATTGCAACTAATGAAAAACTGTTTTTT.

The chain uses TRBV20-1 and TRBJ2-1, with D possibly TRBD2 on 6 matching bases. The CDR3 loop spans 10 amino acids. The germline V and J ends were trimmed by 6 bases and 15 bases, with 15 bases remaining between them. Germline CDR1 and CDR2: DFQATT and SNEGSKA (reference sequence). CDR3 sequence (DNA): TGCAGTGCCATCCGGGAGCAGCCGTTCTTC. Encoded protein: CSAIREQPFF.